This passage covers 3 T cell receptor beta chains from one sample sequenced in a study of T cell clonality in common variable immunodeficiency. Findings and limits, study-wide: In common variable immunodeficiency, TCR beta chains reportedly carried fewer deletions and N-nucleotide insertions.

Their antigen targets remain unknown. The data were produced by immunoSEQ multiplex PCR, yet TCRdb's version contains in-frame clones alone and is incomplete. There are roughly 30,000 clones in the sample, none observed a single time. Sequencing used peripheral blood mononuclear cells. These receptors came from a human donor with common variable immunodeficiency.

This clone was recorded many times. The CDR3 here is CSAQSGLAGGARDNEQFF. CDR3 DNA, as far as it was read: TGCAGTGCCCAGAGTGGTCTAGCGGGAGGAGCGAGGGACAATGAG. This chain links TRBV20-1 with TRBJ2-1, with 11 bases matching TRBD2. The read ends 3 residues early relative to the CDR3; the germline J gene fills the gap. Losses at the gene ends were 6 bases for V and 5 bases for J; bases not matched to a gene: 18. Germline CDR1 reads DFQATT; CDR2 reads SNEGSKA (reference sequence). The CDR3 runs to 18 residues.

This clone appeared a few times. The CDR3 extends 3 residues past the end of the read, so its final part is completed from the germline J gene. V and J are TRBV30 and TRBJ1-1; 10 nucleotides line up with TRBD1. The CDR3 contains 17 residues. Trimming removed 1 base from V and 1 base from J; junction bases left unmatched: 9. Germline CDR1 and CDR2: GTSNPN and SVGIG (reference sequence). The CDR3 reads CAWSGRGTGAGNTEAFF. The part of the CDR3 DNA that was read is TGTGCCTGGAGTGGTAGAGGGACAGGGGCAGGGAACACTGAA.

As regards this clone: The read ends 3 residues early relative to the CDR3; the germline J gene fills the gap. The chain is built from TRBV18 and TRBJ1-1; D might be TRBD1 (6 bases). V was shortened by 2 bases and J by 6 bases, with 10 bases between the two germline ends. The CDR3 has 13 amino acids. Germline V gene sequence: CDR1 KGHSH, CDR2 LQKENI. CDR3 DNA (partial): TGTGCCAGCTCACCAATGGGGACACCTGAA. Protein product: CASSPMGTPE. In full, the CDR3 is CASSPMGTPEAFF.